This T cell receptor beta chain was found in a study of cytomegalovirus exposure and HLA in healthy donors. About this clone itself: Its antigen is still unknown.

The study's findings and limits: In a later analysis, TCR association rates varied by HLA locus: DRB1 most, HLA-C fewest. What a later analysis showed was that several of the most significant clusters appeared linked to common viral pathogens. The study listed roughly 150 cytomegalovirus-associated TCR beta chains. Earlier analysis looked at TCR beta V segments, and most were productive about 87% or about 30% of the time.

Use of 60 Vbeta and 13 Jbeta primers characterized the PCR. This table comes from immunoSEQ multiplex PCR, and its TCRdb copy is limited to in-frame clones, with some not included. The table lists under 200,000 clones, almost 85% of them singletons. The sequencing input was PBMCs. This clonotype was sampled from a boy between 5 and 17 years old in good health and CMV-seronegative.

In DNA, the CDR3 is TGTGCCAGCAGCCCCCATGGGGCCGGGACTGAAGCTTTCTTT. As protein: CASSPHGAGTEAFF. The chain links TRBV9 to TRBJ1-1; D is perhaps TRBD1 (5 bases). CDR1 SGDLS and CDR2 YYNGEE come from the germline V gene. V lost 4 bases, J lost 5 bases, and 15 bases lay in between. CDR3 length equals 14 residues.